The clone carrying this TCR beta chain has a count of ten or more. Its antigen is unknown. Germline V CDR1 and CDR2: SGHRS, YFSETQ. V gave up 4 bases and J gave up 0 bases, with 18 bases separating them. There are 17 residues in the CDR3. According to the study, TCR beta libraries were built with iRepertoire HTBI primers and CDR3-region Arm-PCR. TCRdb reprocessed the multiplex PCR reads via MiXCR and lists one record per CDR3 protein. The profile shows hundreds of thousands of distinct CDR3 sequences, 15% to 18% of them singletons. This sample is drawn from a study of regulatory T cells in long-lasting Graves disease. Study-wide points: The study found persistent patients shared more public clonotypes (over 2,500) than new patients (approximately 970).

Indicated time point: newly diagnosed GD, antithyroid drugs for less than 3 months. PBMCs provided the RNA from which the TCR library was made. The rearrangement joins TRBV5-1 to TRBJ2-3; the D call may be TRBD1 or TRBD2 (5 bases each). This clonotype originated in a female donor with Graves disease. Here the sequenced sample was peripheral blood mononuclear cells (PBMCs), taken at new diagnosis, from a patient treated with antithyroid drugs. The CDR3 DNA reads as TGCGCCAGCAGCCGCCAGACGAGGGGCGCAAGCACAGATACGCAGTATTTT. The encoded protein is CASSRQTRGASTDTQYF.